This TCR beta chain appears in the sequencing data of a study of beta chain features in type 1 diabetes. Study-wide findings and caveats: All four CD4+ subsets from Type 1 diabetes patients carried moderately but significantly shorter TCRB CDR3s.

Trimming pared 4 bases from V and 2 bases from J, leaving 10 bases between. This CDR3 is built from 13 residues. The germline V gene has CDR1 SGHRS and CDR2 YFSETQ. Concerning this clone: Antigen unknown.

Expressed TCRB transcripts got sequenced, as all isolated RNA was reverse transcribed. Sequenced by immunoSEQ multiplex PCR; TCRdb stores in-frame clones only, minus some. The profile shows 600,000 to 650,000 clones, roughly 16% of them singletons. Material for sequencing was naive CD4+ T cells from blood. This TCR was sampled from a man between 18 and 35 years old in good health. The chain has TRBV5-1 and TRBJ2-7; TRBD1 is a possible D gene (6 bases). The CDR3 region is CASSVQGTYEQYF. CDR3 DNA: TGCGCCAGCAGCGTACAGGGTACCTACGAGCAGTACTTC.